This entry concerns a single T cell receptor (beta chain). Its matching antigen is unknown. This specimen belongs to a study of chemoradiotherapy in HPV16-positive cancers. About the research overall: Functional T-cell assays on a couple of HPV16-positive patients' cells defined candidate HPV-specific clones and common TCR motifs.

Assay used: immunoSEQ multiplex PCR; TCRdb lists only in-frame clones, some missing. The sample contains over 10,000 clones, 78% of which appear only once. Findings and caveats of the study: Better recurrence-free survival went with HPV-responsive T-cell expansion in HPV16-positive patients.

V shed 5 bases and J shed 8 bases, with 24 bases lying between them. The length of the CDR3 is 16 residues. CDR1 SGHVS and CDR2 FQNEAQ come from the germline V gene. The receptor's source is a human donor with HPV-associated anogenital cancer. This sample was gathered from a patient who underwent chemoradiotherapy. The genes are TRBV7-8 and TRBJ1-2; no clear D gene. The CDR3 DNA is TGTGCCAGCAGCGAATCCTTAAACGGTGGGGTGGGGGGCTACACCTTC. Its protein product is CASSESLNGGVGGYTF.